This T cell receptor beta chain was found in a study of T cells expressing NK-cell markers. Study-level background: Investigators obtained TCR beta repertoires from sorted CD3+CD56+NKG2C+, CD3+CD56+NKG2C- and CD3+CD56-NKG2C+ T cells. Eight donors were sequenced, seven testing HCMV-seropositive and one testing seronegative. Study-wide results and caveats: There were a few donors in whom these clonotypes also led the CD3+CD56-NKG2C+ fraction.

With regard to this clonotype: Its target is unknown.

Beta-chain TCR cDNA was generated via 5'RACE template switching with UMIs. No DNA is given; TCRdb re-called the 5' RACE reads and lists each CDR3 protein once. With 150,000 or so distinct CDR3 sequences in the sample, the ten largest clones hold less than 40%. This CDR3 comprises 13 residues. The specimen was blood T cells: a sorted CD56 or NKG2C T cell subset, CD4+ or CD8+ T cells, or bulk PBMC T cells (not recorded which). V usage is TRBV12-3 or TRBV12-4 and J usage is TRBJ2-1; the TCRdb D gene call, TRBD2, has no DNA to confirm it. The sequence was obtained from a woman aged 45-65 years in good health. This CDR3 is CASSLAPGGGKFF.